This passage covers 19 T cell receptor beta chains from one sample sequenced in a study of blood T cells in healthy people across ages. Combining a sample-barcoded 5' primer with a J-beta primer mix, a second PCR ran for about 7 to 12 cycles. TCRdb fed the 5' RACE reads into MiXCR, producing one record per CDR3 protein. The top ten clones hold about 26% of a sample with approximately 800,000 distinct CDR3 sequences, approximately 53% of them seen once. Sequenced material: blood. The receptors come from a man aged 35 to 55 in good health.

J is TRBJ2-5 and V is TRBV20-1; D gene ambiguous. CDR1 is DFQATT and CDR2 is SNEGSKA in the germline V gene (reference sequence). CDR3 length equals 11 residues. V lost 5 bases and J 5 bases, leaving 9 bases between the germline ends. The CDR3 region is CSAGFQETQYF. The DNA of the CDR3 is TGCAGTGCTGGTTTTCAGGAGACCCAGTACTTC.

This clonotype was counted a few times. The chain carries TRBV6-5 and TRBJ2-4; the D is unclear. The end of the DNA fits TRBJ2-7 better, so the J call may be wrong. The CDR3 length is 13 residues. Germline V lookup: CDR1 MNHEY, CDR2 SVGAGI. The CDR3 coding sequence is TGTGCCAGCAGTTCACTCAGTAACTACGAGCAGTACTTC. This translates into CASSSLSNYEQYF.

The chain recombines TRBV20-1 with TRBJ2-2; possible D gene TRBD2, 5 bases. The CDR3 has 15 residues. Looked up from germline, CDR1 is DFQATT and CDR2 is SNEGSKA (reference sequence). Deletions cut 3 bases from V and 7 bases from J, with 18 bases between. As DNA, the CDR3 is TGCAGTGCTAGGCCCCAACTAGTTCCGTACGGGGAGCTGTTTTTT. Translating it yields CSARPQLVPYGELFF.

The J gene is TRBJ2-5, the V gene TRBV11-2; D not certain. In germline, CDR1 is SGHAT, CDR2 FQNNGV. Trimming pared 1 base from V and 2 bases from J, leaving 11 bases between. The CDR3 contains 15 residues. CDR3 protein: CASSLVPAFQETQYF. The DNA of the CDR3 is TGTGCCAGCAGCTTAGTGCCGGCATTTCAAGAGACCCAGTACTTC.

This clonotype occurred a few times. This sequence joins TRBV10-3 and TRBJ2-3, with TRBD2 identical over 13 bases. The CDR3 loop spans 20 amino acids. J gave up 2 bases and V 3 bases, and 14 bases lay outside the gene matches. Germline CDR1 and CDR2: ENHRY and SYGVKD. The CDR3 nucleotides read TGTGCCATCAGTGAACGGGTCCTACGGACTAGCGGGGGAAACACAGATACGCAGTATTTT. Translation: CAISERVLRTSGGNTDTQYF.

The rearrangement uses TRBV9 and TRBJ2-7; unclear D gene. The DNA end is a closer match to TRBJ2-5, so the J assignment may be wrong. The germline V gene encodes CDR1 SGDLS and CDR2 YYNGEE. The CDR3 covers 14 residues. CDR3 sequence reads: CASSVEATPETQYF. The CDR3 DNA is TGTGCCAGCAGCGTAGAGGCGACACCAGAGACCCAGTACTTC.

J is TRBJ2-2 and V is TRBV5-6, with 8 bases fitting TRBD2. The trim removed 2 bases at V and 6 bases at J, leaving 3 bases unmatched. Germline CDR1 reads SGHDT; CDR2 reads YYEEEE. This CDR3 spans 14 amino acids. The CDR3 DNA sequence: TGTGCCAGCAGCTTAGCGGGAGTTTCCGGGGAGCTGTTTTTT. Translating gives CASSLAGVSGELFF.

This clonotype occurred a few times. The rearrangement joins TRBV12-3 or TRBV12-4 to TRBJ2-5; TRBD2 matches 8 bases. The J segment lost 7 bases and the V segment lost 3 bases, leaving 10 bases of the junction unmatched. The CDR3 is 15 amino acids. CDR3 sequence reads: CASSFLTSGMGTQYF. DNA of the CDR3: TGTGCCAGCAGTTTTCTTACTAGCGGTATGGGGACCCAGTACTTC.

The J gene is TRBJ2-4, the V gene TRBV20-1, with D possibly called TRBD1 or TRBD2 (6 bases each). From germline, CDR1 is DFQATT and CDR2 SNEGSKA (reference sequence). The CDR3 has 12 residues. V lost 6 bases to trimming and J lost 13 bases, with 19 bases between them. In DNA form, the CDR3 reads TGCAGTGCCGGGGGCGGTGCGGGTGAGCAGTACTTC. Encoded protein: CSAGGGAGEQYF.

The chain carries TRBV24-1 and TRBJ2-3, with 10 bases aligning to TRBD2. Germline V CDR1 and CDR2: KGHDR, SFDVKD. V dropped 4 bases and J dropped 2; count of bases not matched to a gene: 5. This CDR3 region has 16 residues. The DNA for the CDR3 is TGTGCCACCAGTGAGGTAGCGGGGGGCTTCACAGATACGCAGTATTTT. Encoded protein: CATSEVAGGFTDTQYF.

This clonotype was recorded once. The chain combines TRBV27 with TRBJ2-3; 8 bases match TRBD1. The CDR3 is 16 residues long. Trimming at V came to 2 bases and at J to 0 bases, leaving 4 bases not matched to a gene. From germline, CDR1 is MNHEY and CDR2 SMNVEV (reference sequence). CDR3 sequence (DNA): TGTGCCAGCAGTTTAGGACAGGGAGGTAGCACAGATACGCAGTATTTT. This codes for CASSLGQGGSTDTQYF.

The chain carries TRBV20-1 and TRBJ1-2; the D is unclear. Per the germline V gene, CDR1 is DFQATT and CDR2 is SNEGSKA (reference sequence). V dropped 3 bases and J dropped 10 bases, with 15 bases sitting between them. The CDR3 is 12 residues long. The CDR3 spells CSASEGRPAYTF. CDR3 DNA sequence: TGCAGTGCTAGCGAGGGCCGGCCGGCCTACACCTTC.

In this sample, this clonotype turned up a few times. The V and J genes are TRBV7-6 and TRBJ2-3; D not resolved. There are 15 residues in the CDR3. The V and J ends lost 2 bases and 2 bases respectively, with 11 bases between them. Germline CDR1 SGHVS, CDR2 FNYEAQ. CDR3 sequence (DNA): TGTGCCAGCAGCTTATCCAGGACCCACACAGATACGCAGTATTTT. It translates to CASSLSRTHTDTQYF.

This rearrangement joins TRBV6-5 to TRBJ2-5; D unclear. The end of the DNA is better explained by TRBJ2-7, so the J call may be wrong. Germline V gives CDR1 MNHEY, CDR2 SVGAGI. This CDR3 region has 15 residues. CDR3 bases: TGTGCCAGCATTAACCCCCTGGGCAACTCCTACGAGCAGTACTTC. It translates to CASINPLGNSYEQYF.

The chain links TRBV7-3 to TRBJ2-7; D is uncertain. The J call may be incorrect, as the DNA end agrees better with TRBJ2-5. CDR1 is SGHTA and CDR2 is FQGTGA in the germline V gene. CDR3 size: 15 residues. CDR3 nucleotides: TGTGCCAGCAGCTTAGGACCCTTGGCTTATGAGACCCAGTACTTC. It is translated as CASSLGPLAYETQYF.

The rearrangement uses TRBV7-2 and TRBJ2-7; TRBD2 matches 9 bases. TRBJ2-4 explains the end of the DNA better; the J call may be wrong. Germline loops: CDR1 SGHTA, CDR2 FQGNSA. The CDR3 is made up of 14 amino acids. The CDR3 sequence is CASSLGLAVDIQYF. For the CDR3, the DNA is TGTGCCAGCAGCTTAGGACTAGCGGTGGACATTCAGTACTTC.

The chain combines TRBV5-1 with TRBJ1-2; 7 nucleotides agree with TRBD1. Germline values: CDR1 SGHRS, CDR2 YFSETQ. This CDR3 has 14 amino acids. Losses at the gene ends were 4 bases for V and 3 bases for J; bases not matched to a gene: 6. CDR3 loop: CASSAPDRDYGYTF. CDR3 nucleotides: TGCGCCAGCAGCGCCCCCGACAGGGACTATGGCTACACCTTC.

With respect to this clonotype: Mismatch with germline at one junction end may stem from a read error. The chain recombines TRBV28 with TRBJ1-5; TRBD1 matches at 9 bases. Per the germline V gene, CDR1 is MDHEN and CDR2 is SYDVKM. The CDR3 loop spans 15 amino acids. The CDR3 nucleotides read TGTACCAGCAGCTCCGGACAGGGGATTATTCAGCCCCAGCATTTT. Its protein product is CTSSSGQGIIQPQHF.

The chain has TRBV11-3 and TRBJ1-2; no clear D. The CDR3 has 13 amino acids. Germline CDR1 reads SGHNT; CDR2 reads YENEEA. V was shortened by 5 bases and J by 6 bases, with 13 bases between the two germline ends. The CDR3 DNA follows: TGTGCCAGCAGCACCCGTCGTCAGGATGGCTACACCTTC. Amino acids: CASSTRRQDGYTF.